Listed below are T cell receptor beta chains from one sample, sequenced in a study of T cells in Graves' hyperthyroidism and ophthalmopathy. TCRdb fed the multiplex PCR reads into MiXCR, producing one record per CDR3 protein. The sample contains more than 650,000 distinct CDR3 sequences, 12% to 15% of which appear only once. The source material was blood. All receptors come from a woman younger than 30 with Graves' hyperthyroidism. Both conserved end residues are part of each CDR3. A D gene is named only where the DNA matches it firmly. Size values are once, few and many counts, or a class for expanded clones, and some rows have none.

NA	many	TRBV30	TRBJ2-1	TGTGCCTGGGGGACCCGGGTAATTGAGCAGTTCTTC	CAWGTRVIEQFF
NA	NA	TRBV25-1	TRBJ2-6	TGTGCCAGCCGGGACGGGGCCAACGTCCTGACTTTC	CASRDGANVLTF
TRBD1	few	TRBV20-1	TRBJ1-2	TGCAGTGCCTTACCCGGGACAGAGTATGGCTACACCTTC	CSALPGTEYGYTF
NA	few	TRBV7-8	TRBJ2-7	TGTGCCAGCAGCTTCCCGACCCCCCCCTACGAGCAGTACTTC	CASSFPTPPYEQYF
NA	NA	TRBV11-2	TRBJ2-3	TGTGCCAGCAGCTTAGGGGGTACGCCATCTGATACGCAGTATTTT	CASSLGGTPSDTQYF
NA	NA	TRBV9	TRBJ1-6	TGTGCCAGCAGCGTGGGGGGGAGCTCCTATAATTCACCCCTCCACTTT	CASSVGGSSYNSPLHF
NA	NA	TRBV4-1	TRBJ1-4	TGCGCCAGCAGCCCGACGCCAGGGACAACTAATGAAAAACTGTTTTTT	CASSPTPGTTNEKLFF
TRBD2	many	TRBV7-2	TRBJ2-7	TGTGCCAGCAGCCCTAGCGGGAGAACCCGCTACGAGCAGTACTTC	CASSPSGRTRYEQYF
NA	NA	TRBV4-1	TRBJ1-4	TGCGCCAGCAGCCAACTACGGATTGAAAAACTGTTTTTT	CASSQLRIEKLFF
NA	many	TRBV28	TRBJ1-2	TGTGCCAGCAGTTTCGACAGGACCTCAGGTGGCTACACCTTC	CASSFDRTSGGYTF
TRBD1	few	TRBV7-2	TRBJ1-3	TGTGCCAGCAGCTATGGGACAGGGAGGGGGGCTAGCGATTTT	CASSYGTGRGASDF
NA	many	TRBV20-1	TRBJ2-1	TGCAGTGCTCACACCCGTCTCGCCAATGAGCAGTTCTTC	CSAHTRLANEQFF
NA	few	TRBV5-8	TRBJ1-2	TGTGCCAGCAGCCCGAGGGACTTCTATGGCTACACCTTC	CASSPRDFYGYTF
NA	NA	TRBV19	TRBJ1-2	TGTGCCAGTAGTATTTGGACAGTTAATGGCTACACCTTC	CASSIWTVNGYTF
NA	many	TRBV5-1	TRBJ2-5	TGCGCCAGCAGCTTGGCCTCGACTAGACAAGAGACCCAGTACTTC	CASSLASTRQETQYF
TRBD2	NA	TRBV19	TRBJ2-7	TGTGCCAGTAGTCCCCTCCCCAGCGGGAGTTACGAGCAGTACTTC	CASSPLPSGSYEQYF
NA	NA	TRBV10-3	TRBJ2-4	TGTGCCATCAGTGAATTGGGTAAAAACATTCAGTACTTC	CAISELGKNIQYF
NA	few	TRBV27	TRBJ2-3	TGTGCCAGCGTTCCCCGGGGAGGCCCAGATACGCAGTATTTT	CASVPRGGPDTQYF
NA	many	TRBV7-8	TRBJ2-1	TGTGCCAGCAGCTACACTCTAGTCCCTTCGGGTACTTGGGGATACAATGAGCAGTTCTTC	CASSYTLVPSGTWGYNEQFF
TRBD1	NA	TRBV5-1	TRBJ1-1	TGCGCCAGCAGCTTGGGACAGGGGCAGCCTGAAGCTTTCTTT	CASSLGQGQPEAFF
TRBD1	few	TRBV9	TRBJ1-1	TGTGCCAGCAGCACCGAGGGGACAGAGAACACTGAAGCTTTCTTT	CASSTEGTENTEAFF
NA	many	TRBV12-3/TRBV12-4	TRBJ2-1	TGTGCCAGCAGTTTACGGACTCTAGCCTACAATGAGCAGTTCTTC	CASSLRTLAYNEQFF